Below, 6 T cell receptor beta chains from the same sample are listed, as sequenced in a study of regulatory T cells in long-lasting Graves disease. Sequencing libraries for TCR beta were prepared with iRepertoire HTBI primers and Arm-PCR of CDR3 regions. TCRdb redid the calling of the multiplex PCR reads with MiXCR, one entry per CDR3 protein. This table holds hundreds of thousands of distinct CDR3 sequences, 21% found once. The time point is: persistent/refractory GD, antithyroid drugs over 5 years with positive TRAb. With RNA extracted from PBMCs as input, the TCR library was made. Sequencing used peripheral blood mononuclear cells (PBMCs), obtained when the disease was refractory, from a patient treated with antithyroid drugs. All receptors come from a female donor with Graves disease.

This clonotype has a handful of counts. V is TRBV20-1 and J is TRBJ2-7; the match to TRBD2 covers 13 bases. Germline V CDR1 and CDR2: DFQATT, SNEGSKA (reference sequence). V was pared by 4 bases and J by 0 bases, with 3 bases of the junction left unmatched. This CDR3 contains 15 residues. For the CDR3, the DNA is TGCAGTGCTACCAGGACTAGCGGGAGCTCCTACGAGCAGTACTTC. It is translated as CSATRTSGSSYEQYF.

This clonotype was seen only a few times. The V and J genes are TRBV12-3 or TRBV12-4 and TRBJ2-7; 7 nucleotides line up with TRBD1. The CDR3 has 15 residues. The J segment lost 4 bases and the V segment lost 6 bases, leaving 12 bases of the junction unmatched. The CDR3 region is CASRDVDRVGYEQYF. The CDR3 bases are TGTGCCAGCAGAGATGTCGACAGGGTAGGTTACGAGCAGTACTTC.

This clonotype showed up many times. CDR3 sequence reads: CASSQDRGDQPQHF. DNA of the CDR3: TGTGCCAGCAGTCAGGACAGGGGAGATCAGCCCCAGCATTTT. The chain joins TRBV2 to TRBJ1-5; 9 bases agree with TRBD1. Trimming at V came to 5 bases and at J to 5 bases, leaving 4 bases not matched to a gene. The CDR3 is made up of 14 amino acids. Germline values: CDR1 SNHLY, CDR2 FYNNEI.

This chain uses TRBV25-1 with TRBJ2-7; D is perhaps TRBD1 (5 bases). The CDR3 loop spans 12 amino acids. Trimming stripped 2 bases from V and 8 bases from J, with 10 bases between. Germline CDR1 is MGHDK and CDR2 is SYGVNS. The CDR3 is CASSEQGWQQYF. In DNA form, the CDR3 reads TGTGCCAGCAGTGAACAGGGTTGGCAGCAGTACTTC.

This clonotype was seen at least ten times. The chain links TRBV29-1 to TRBJ1-1; TRBD1 matches at 7 bases. V lost 7 bases, J lost 1 base, and 6 bases stayed unmatched. The CDR3 runs 13 residues. Germline CDR1 and CDR2: SQVTM and ANQGSEA. Here the CDR3 DNA reads TGCAGCGGGGTAAAGGGGGCGAACACTGAAGCTTTCTTT. Translated: CSGVKGANTEAFF.

This clonotype appeared many times. The chain uses TRBV30 and TRBJ2-7, with TRBD1 matching 7 bases. Germline V gene lookup returns CDR1 GTSNPN and CDR2 SVGIG (reference sequence). The CDR3 totals 14 residues. V lost 1 base to trimming and J lost 2 bases; unmatched junction nucleotides: 5. The CDR3 nucleotides are TGTGCCTGGAGTGGGACGACAGGGCCCTACGAGCAGTACTTC. Translation: CAWSGTTGPYEQYF.